This entry lists 24 T cell receptor beta chains sequenced from one sample in a study of cytomegalovirus exposure and HLA in healthy donors. The primer mix had 60 Vbeta and 13 Jbeta primers. The data were produced by immunoSEQ multiplex PCR, yet TCRdb's version contains in-frame clones alone and is incomplete. The sample consists of over 100,000 clones, 74% of them appearing once. Sequenced sample: PBMCs. The source is a man aged 25 to 45 in good health and CMV-seropositive.

The V and J genes are TRBV6-5 and TRBJ2-2; 7 positions agree with TRBD2. In germline, CDR1 is MNHEY, CDR2 SVGAGI. The V segment lost 3 bases and the J segment 0 bases; nucleotides outside the gene matches: 4. This CDR3 region has 16 residues. CDR3 sequence: CASSYAGATNTGELFF. The CDR3 coding sequence is TGTGCCAGCAGTTATGCGGGAGCGACGAACACCGGGGAGCTGTTTTTT.

J is TRBJ1-1 and V is TRBV6-1; weak D call: TRBD1 (5 bases). The CDR3 has 14 amino acids. V was cut by 5 bases and J by 5 bases, with 15 bases left in between. CDR1 MNHNS and CDR2 SASEGT come from the germline V gene. CDR3 sequence (DNA): TGTGCCAGCAGTCCCTACGGGGGGGAAACTGAAGCTTTCTTT. It translates to CASSPYGGETEAFF.

This rearrangement joins TRBV7-3 to TRBJ2-1; 9 bases map to TRBD1. The CDR3 is 14 residues long. Germline-derived CDR1 and CDR2 are SGHTA and FQGTGA. V gave up 4 bases and J gave up 6 bases; unmatched junction bases: 4. In DNA form, the CDR3 reads TGTGCCAGCAGCTCCCGGGACAGGGTCAATGAGCAGTTCTTC. Amino acid sequence: CASSSRDRVNEQFF.

The chain uses TRBV19 and TRBJ1-5; 7 nucleotides align to TRBD1. Germline trimming cut 3 bases from V and 0 bases from J; bases unmatched to any gene: 8. The germline V gene encodes CDR1 LNHDA and CDR2 SQIVND (reference sequence). The CDR3 extends over 17 amino acids. The CDR3 reads CASSMSHRGLSNQPQHF. For the CDR3, the DNA is TGTGCCAGTAGTATGTCCCACAGGGGCCTTAGCAATCAGCCCCAGCATTTT.

The chain joins TRBV5-8 to TRBJ2-3, with D maybe TRBD1 (5 bases). V was shortened by 5 bases and J by 5 bases, with 18 bases between the two germline ends. Germline CDR1 is SGHTS and CDR2 is YDEGEE. The CDR3 is 15 amino acids. In DNA form, the CDR3 reads TGTGCCAGCAGTTACGAGCGTGGGGCGTTAGATACGCAGTATTTT. Its protein product is CASSYERGALDTQYF.

V usage is TRBV2 and J usage is TRBJ1-5, with 11 bases matching TRBD1. Germline V CDR1 and CDR2: SNHLY, FYNNEI. The CDR3 length is 15 residues. V shed 5 bases and J 6 bases; nucleotides not matched to a gene: 6. The CDR3 sequence is CASSMDRGPSQPQHF. The CDR3 region has the DNA TGTGCCAGCAGTATGGACAGGGGGCCGAGTCAGCCCCAGCATTTT. The full variable domain, its missing parts supplied by reference TRBV2 and TRBJ1-5, is EPEVTQTPSHQVTQMGQEVILRCVPISNHLYFYWYRQILGQKVEFLVSFYNNEISEKSEIFDDQFSVERPDGSNFTLKIRSTKLEDSAMYFCASSMDRGPSQPQHFGDGTRLSIL.

The chain uses TRBV5-1 and TRBJ2-7; TRBD2 matches 15 bases. V was clipped by 4 bases and J by 3 bases; unmatched bases: 2. Germline V gene data show CDR1 as SGHRS and CDR2 as YFSETQ. This CDR3 has 15 amino acids. The CDR3 nucleotides are TGCGCCAGCAGCAGGACTAGCGGGGGGGGCTACGAGCAGTACTTC. Its translation is CASSRTSGGGYEQYF.

The chain joins TRBV28 to TRBJ2-6, with 9 bases identical to TRBD1. J lost 0 bases, V lost 7 bases, and 4 bases had no gene match. This CDR3 is 16 amino acids long. The V gene's germline CDR1 is MDHEN and CDR2 SYDVKM. The CDR3 sequence: CASMGTGPSGANVLTF. In DNA, the CDR3 is TGTGCCAGCATGGGGACAGGGCCCTCTGGGGCCAACGTCCTGACTTTC.

V and J are TRBV4-1 and TRBJ1-2; TRBD1 is a possible D gene (6 bases). The CDR3 length is 15 residues. Trimming pared 2 bases from V and 0 bases from J, leaving 10 bases between. Germline loops: CDR1 MGHRA, CDR2 YSYEKL. The CDR3 nucleotides read TGCGCCAGCAGCCAATCAGGACAGTCTAACTATGGCTACACCTTC. Translation: CASSQSGQSNYGYTF.

The chain is built from TRBV11-2 and TRBJ1-3; TRBD1 matches 7 bases. J gave up 4 bases and V 5 bases, and 8 bases lay outside the gene matches. The CDR3 contains 15 residues. From germline, CDR1 is SGHAT and CDR2 FQNNGV. The DNA of the CDR3 is TGTGCCAGCAGCCCGCAGGGGGGACGAGGAAACACCATATATTTT. Its translation: CASSPQGGRGNTIYF.

V usage is TRBV7-9 and J usage is TRBJ2-2, with TRBD1 identical over 9 bases. The CDR3 contains 15 residues. With V trimmed by 5 bases and J by 3 bases, 4 bases remained unmatched. CDR1 and CDR2 from the germline V gene are SEHNR and FQNEAQ (reference sequence). In nucleotides, the CDR3 is TGTGCCAGCAGCGAGGACAGGGGATACACCGGGGAGCTGTTTTTT. Amino acids: CASSEDRGYTGELFF.

This clone occurred a few times. The junction does not match germline at one end; this may be a read error. This chain joins TRBV30 and TRBJ1-2; the match to TRBD1 covers 7 bases. CDR3 length equals 12 residues. Germline values: CDR1 GTSNPN, CDR2 SVGIG (reference sequence). CDR3 in amino acids: CAGRQGPIGYTF. CDR3 bases: TGTGCCGGGAGACAGGGACCGATTGGCTACACCTTC.

Here the CDR3 DNA reads TGTGCCAGCAGCTTAGGTGCCAATCCCGGGACACCCTACGAGCAGTACTTC. Its translation is CASSLGANPGTPYEQYF. V gene TRBV7-8 combines with J gene TRBJ2-7; TRBD1 might be the D (6 bases). The CDR3 has 17 amino acids. CDR1 SGHVS and CDR2 FQNEAQ come from the germline V gene. V lost 1 base and J 2 bases, leaving 18 bases between the germline ends.

CDR3 residues: CASRSGGEGDGYTF. The CDR3 DNA follows: TGTGCCAGCAGATCAGGTGGGGAGGGAGACGGCTACACCTTC. The chain joins TRBV6-1 to TRBJ1-2; D call uncertain. The CDR3 covers 14 residues. Looked up from germline, CDR1 is MNHNS and CDR2 is SASEGT. V lost 6 bases to trimming and J lost 8 bases, with 19 bases between them.

The rearrangement links TRBV6-5 to TRBJ1-1, with TRBD1 identical over 8 bases. V lost 2 bases to trimming and J lost 3 bases; unmatched junction nucleotides: 5. CDR1 and CDR2 (germline): MNHEY, SVGAGI. The length of the CDR3 is 15 residues. The CDR3 bases are TGTGCCAGCAGTTACAACAGGGGGGGGGACACTGAAGCTTTCTTT. Amino acid sequence: CASSYNRGGDTEAFF.

V and J are TRBV5-1 and TRBJ2-1, with a possible D match to TRBD1 (5 bases). The germline V and J ends were trimmed by 0 bases and 3 bases, with 10 bases remaining between them. CDR1 and CDR2 (germline): SGHRS, YFSETQ. The CDR3 has 15 amino acids. This chain's CDR3 is CASSLALGHYNEQFF. The CDR3, as DNA: TGCGCCAGCAGCTTGGCCCTGGGGCACTACAATGAGCAGTTCTTC.

This sequence joins TRBV5-1 and TRBJ2-2; a weak D match, TRBD2 (6 bases). Germline V CDR1 and CDR2: SGHRS, YFSETQ. Trimming cost V 4 bases and J 5 bases, with 15 bases left between them. This CDR3 region has 15 residues. This CDR3 is CASSEGTHATGELFF. The DNA of the CDR3 is TGCGCCAGCAGCGAAGGGACTCATGCAACCGGGGAGCTGTTTTTT. The full variable domain, its missing parts supplied by reference TRBV5-1 and TRBJ2-2, is KAGVTQTPRYLIKTRGQQVTLSCSPISGHRSVSWYQQTPGQGLQFLFEYFSETQRNKGNFPGRFSGRQFSNSRSEMNVSTLELGDSALYLCASSEGTHATGELFFGEGSRLTVL.

The chain links TRBV2 to TRBJ1-1; 10 bases map to TRBD1. Looked up from germline, CDR1 is SNHLY and CDR2 is FYNNEI. Trimming at V came to 7 bases and at J to 4 bases, leaving 9 bases not matched to a gene. CDR3 length: 15 residues. The chain's CDR3 is CASTRQGATITEAFF. The CDR3 nucleotides are TGTGCCAGCACAAGACAGGGGGCCACGATCACTGAAGCTTTCTTT.

The V call is TRBV19, the J call TRBJ1-1; possible D gene TRBD1, 5 bases. V dropped 3 bases and J dropped 10 bases, with 15 bases sitting between them. CDR1 is LNHDA and CDR2 is SQIVND in the germline V gene (reference sequence). The CDR3 sequence is 13 residues long. Written as DNA, the CDR3 is TGTGCCAGTAGTATCGCAGCAGGGTCGGTAGCTTTCTTT. This codes for CASSIAAGSVAFF.

This clone has only a few counts. The chain couples TRBV6-5 to TRBJ1-4; 7 bases match TRBD1. CDR1 MNHEY and CDR2 SVGAGI come from the germline V gene. Trimming at V came to 1 base and at J to 7 bases, leaving 0 bases not matched to a gene. This CDR3 region has 13 residues. The CDR3 coding sequence is TGTGCCAGCAGTTACTACAGGGGTGAAAAACTGTTTTTT. Residues: CASSYYRGEKLFF.

This chain joins TRBV28 and TRBJ1-2; possible D gene TRBD1, 5 bases. The length of the CDR3 is 14 residues. Germline CDR1 is MDHEN and CDR2 is SYDVKM. The V end was cut by 2 bases, the J end by 3 bases, with 10 bases between. The CDR3 nucleotides read TGTGCCAGCAGTTTAGGGGCAGGGTACTATGGCTACACCTTC. It yields the protein CASSLGAGYYGYTF.

The rearrangement links TRBV7-6 to TRBJ1-6; weak D call: TRBD1 (6 bases). CDR1 and CDR2 (germline): SGHVS, FNYEAQ. Trimming shortened V by 0 bases and J by 9 bases, and 9 bases separated the two germline ends. The CDR3 covers 14 residues. Here the CDR3 DNA reads TGTGCCAGCAGCTTAGCGGGGGCCGGTTCACCCCTCCACTTT. This gives the protein CASSLAGAGSPLHF. The full variable domain, rest sourced from reference TRBV7-6 and TRBJ1-6, is GAGVSQSPRYKVTKRGQDVALRCDPISGHVSLYWYRQALGQGPEFLTYFNYEAQQDKSGLPNDRFSAERPEGSISTLTIQRTEQRDSAMYRCASSLAGAGSPLHFGNGTRLTVT.

As concerns this clone: The junction and the germline gene differ at one end; a read error may be behind it. The chain's CDR3 is CSVEDLPGLSGYPF. The DNA for the CDR3 is TGCAGCGTTGAAGATCTCCCAGGGTTAAGTGGCTACCCCTTC. This chain links TRBV29-1 with TRBJ1-2; D might be TRBD1 (5 bases). CDR1 and CDR2 from the germline V gene are SQVTM and ANQGSEA. The CDR3 totals 14 residues.

On this clone: One junction end disagrees with the germline gene, perhaps due to a read error. V gene TRBV7-2 combines with J gene TRBJ1-2, with D unclear. Germline V gives CDR1 SGHTA, CDR2 FQGNSA. The CDR3 has 14 residues. The CDR3 sequence: CASSLALGNYDYTF. The CDR3 region has the DNA TGTGCCAGCAGCTTAGCCCTGGGTAACTATGACTACACCTTC.